Included here is one TCR beta chain sequence, with context. The PCR contained 60 Vbeta and 13 Jbeta primers. TCRdb's table, derived via immunoSEQ multiplex PCR, lists solely in-frame clones and lacks some. The top ten hold approximately 15% of the sample, which has 150,000 to 200,000 clones, roughly three quarters seen once. The data were taken from a study of cytomegalovirus exposure and HLA in healthy donors. V was cut by 4 bases and J by 1 base, with 8 bases left in between. The germline CDR1 and CDR2 sequences are SQVTM and ANQGSEA. The CDR3 loop spans 12 amino acids. V gene TRBV29-1 combines with J gene TRBJ2-7, with TRBD2 as a possible D gene (5 bases). This receptor was identified in a woman aged 40 to 50 in good health and CMV-seronegative. Sequenced material: PBMCs. CDR3 in amino acids: CSVVTSSYEQYF. Written as DNA, the CDR3 is TGCAGCGTTGTAACTAGTTCCTACGAGCAGTACTTC.